This paragraph covers one T cell receptor (beta chain) sequence. These data belong to a study of shared clonotypes between healthy human individuals. Germline CDR1 PRHDT, CDR2 FYEKMQ (reference sequence). The CDR3 runs 16 residues. The J segment lost 0 bases and the V segment lost 5 bases, leaving 7 bases of the junction unmatched. Positive CCR7 selection of CD45RO-negative cells yielded the naive CD8 cells, and terminally differentiated effector memory CD45RA+ cells were excluded. The data were produced by immunoSEQ multiplex PCR, yet TCRdb's version contains in-frame clones alone and is incomplete. The profile shows 760,000 or so clones, about 96% of them singletons.

The clonotype was recovered from a man aged 25-40 years in good health. The sequenced sample consisted of naive CD8+ T cells sorted from blood. This chain joins TRBV13 and TRBJ2-1; 7 nucleotides line up with TRBD2. The CDR3 region has the DNA TGTGCCAGCAGCCCCGAAGCGGGAAGCTCCTACAATGAGCAGTTCTTC. Encoded protein: CASSPEAGSSYNEQFF.